This TCR beta chain appears in the sequencing data of a study of blood T cells in healthy people across ages. The study, taken as a whole, reports: Higher diversity, along with more naive CD4+ cells, distinguished long-lived donors from aged donors.

On this clonotype: Its antigen remains unidentified.

PCR was performed a second time for 7 to 11 cycles using a sample-barcoded 5' primer and a J-beta primer mix. In TCRdb, the 5' RACE reads were re-called with MiXCR into one record per CDR3 protein. The repertoire holds some 1.5 million distinct CDR3 sequences, with roughly 27% as singletons. Germline CDR1 SGHTA, CDR2 FQGNSA. Unmatched junction bases numbered 8, after V lost 2 bases and J lost 0 bases. This CDR3 is built from 17 residues. The origin of this receptor is a woman in her 30s in good health. The chain combines TRBV7-2 with TRBJ2-3, with 7 bases lining up with TRBD2. Material: blood. This CDR3 is CASSLSGVGASTDTQYF. The DNA for the CDR3 is TGTGCCAGCAGCTTAAGCGGGGTTGGAGCTAGCACAGATACGCAGTATTTT.